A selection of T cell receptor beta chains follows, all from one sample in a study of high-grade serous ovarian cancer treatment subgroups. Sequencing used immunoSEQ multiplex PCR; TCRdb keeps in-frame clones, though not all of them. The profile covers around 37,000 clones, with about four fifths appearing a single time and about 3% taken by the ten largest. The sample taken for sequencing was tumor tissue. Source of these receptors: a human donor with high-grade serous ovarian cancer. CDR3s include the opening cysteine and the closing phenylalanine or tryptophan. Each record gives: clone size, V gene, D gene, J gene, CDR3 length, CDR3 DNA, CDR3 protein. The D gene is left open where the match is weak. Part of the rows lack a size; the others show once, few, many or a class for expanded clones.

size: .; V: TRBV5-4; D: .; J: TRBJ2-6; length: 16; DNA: TGTGCCAGCAGCTTTGGGGGCATCTCTGGGGCCAACGTCCTGACTTTC; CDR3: CASSFGGISGANVLTF
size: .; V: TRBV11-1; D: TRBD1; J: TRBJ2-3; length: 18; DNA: TGTGCCAGCAGCTCTGGAGTCATCGGACAGGCGGAGTTAGATACGCAGTATTTT; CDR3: CASSSGVIGQAELDTQYF
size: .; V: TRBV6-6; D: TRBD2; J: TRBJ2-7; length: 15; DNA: TGTGCCAGCAGCTACCGGGGAGCGGGAGGCTACGAGCAGTACTTC; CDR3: CASSYRGAGGYEQYF
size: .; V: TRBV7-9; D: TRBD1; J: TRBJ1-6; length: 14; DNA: TGTGCCAGCAGCCAGACAGGGCTAGGTTCACCCCTCCACTTT; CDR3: CASSQTGLGSPLHF
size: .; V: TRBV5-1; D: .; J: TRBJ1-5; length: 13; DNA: TGCGCCAGCAGCGTCCAATGGGGTCAGCCCCAGCATTTT; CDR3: CASSVQWGQPQHF
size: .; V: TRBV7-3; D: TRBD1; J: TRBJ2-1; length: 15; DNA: TGTGCCAGCAGCGATGGACAGGGTAATCGAGATGAGCAGTTCTTC; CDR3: CASSDGQGNRDEQFF
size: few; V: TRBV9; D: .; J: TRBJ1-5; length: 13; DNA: TGTGCCAGCAGCGTAGATGCAGTTCAGCCCCAGCATTTT; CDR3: CASSVDAVQPQHF
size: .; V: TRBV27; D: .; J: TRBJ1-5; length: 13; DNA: TGTGCCAGCAGCGAAGACAGTTATCAGCCCCAGCATTTT; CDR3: CASSEDSYQPQHF
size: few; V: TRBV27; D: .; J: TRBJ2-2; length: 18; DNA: TGTGCCAGCAGTTTATCGGGGCGTGGGCTAGGGGCCGTCGGGGAGCTGTTTTTT; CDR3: CASSLSGRGLGAVGELFF
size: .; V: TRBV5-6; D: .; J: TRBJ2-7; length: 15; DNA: TGTGCCAGCAGCTCCAGAAGGGTGGGCTCCTACGAGCAGTACTTC; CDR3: CASSSRRVGSYEQYF
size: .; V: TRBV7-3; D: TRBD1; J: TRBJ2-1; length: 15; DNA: TGTGCCAGCAGCCAGGGACAGGGGGTTTACAATGAGCAGTTCTTC; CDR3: CASSQGQGVYNEQFF
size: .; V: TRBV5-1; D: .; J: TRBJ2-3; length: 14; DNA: TGCGCCAGCAGCTTGGGAGGGGTGAAAGATACGCAGTATTTT; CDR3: CASSLGGVKDTQYF
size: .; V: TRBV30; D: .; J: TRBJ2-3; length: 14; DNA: TGTGCCTGGACCGACGGAAGGAGCACAGATACGCAGTATTTT; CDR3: CAWTDGRSTDTQYF
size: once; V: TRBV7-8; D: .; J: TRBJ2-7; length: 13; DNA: TGTGCCAGCAGCTTGCCCCAAGAGTACGAGCAGTACTTC; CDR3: CASSLPQEYEQYF
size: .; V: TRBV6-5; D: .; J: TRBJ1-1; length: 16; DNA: TGTGCCAGCAGTTTGGGGCAGATGAACATTAGGACTGAAGCTTTCTTT; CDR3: CASSLGQMNIRTEAFF
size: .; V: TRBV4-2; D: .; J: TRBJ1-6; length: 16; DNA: TGTGCCAGCAGCCGCGGACAGCGGATAGATAATTCACCCCTCCACTTT; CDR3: CASSRGQRIDNSPLHF
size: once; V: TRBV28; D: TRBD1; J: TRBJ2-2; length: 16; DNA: TGTGCCAGCAGTCGCCAGGACAGGGGAAACACCGGGGAGCTGTTTTTT; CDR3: CASSRQDRGNTGELFF
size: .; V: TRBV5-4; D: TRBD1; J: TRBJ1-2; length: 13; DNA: TGTGCCAGCAGCTTAGACAGGGACTATGGCTACACCTTC; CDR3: CASSLDRDYGYTF
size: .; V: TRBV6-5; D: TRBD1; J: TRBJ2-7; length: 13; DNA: TGTGCCAGCAGTTACGACAGGGACCACGAGCAGTACTTC; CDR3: CASSYDRDHEQYF
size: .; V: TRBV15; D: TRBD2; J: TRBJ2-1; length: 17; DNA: TGTGCCACCAGCAGAGATCCCCCTAGCGGCCGGCTCAATGAGCAGTTCTTC; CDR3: CATSRDPPSGRLNEQFF
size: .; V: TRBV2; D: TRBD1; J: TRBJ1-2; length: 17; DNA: TGTGCCAGCAGTGAAGTGTATGGGGACAGGATAAACTATGGCTACACCTTC; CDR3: CASSEVYGDRINYGYTF
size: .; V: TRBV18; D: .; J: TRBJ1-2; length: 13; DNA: TGTGCCAGCTCCCCCGGACAGATCTATGGCTACACCTTC; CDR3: CASSPGQIYGYTF
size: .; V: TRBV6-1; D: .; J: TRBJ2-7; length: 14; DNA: TGTGCCAGCAGCGGTGGCAGGGCCCTTTACGAGCAGTACTTC; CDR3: CASSGGRALYEQYF
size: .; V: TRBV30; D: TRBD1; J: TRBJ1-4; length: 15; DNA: TGTGCCTGGAGGGCAGGGGGCCCAACTAATGAAAAACTGTTTTTT; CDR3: CAWRAGGPTNEKLFF
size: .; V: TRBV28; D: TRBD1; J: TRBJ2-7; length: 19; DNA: TGTGCCACCTCAGTTTCAGCCCCGGGACAGGGAAAGCCCTCCTACGAGCAGTACTTC; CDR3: CATSVSAPGQGKPSYEQYF
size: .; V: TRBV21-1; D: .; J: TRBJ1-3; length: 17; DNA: TGTGCCAGCAGCTGGGTCGGACGTAGGATTTCGGGAAACACCATATATTTT; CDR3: CASSWVGRRISGNTIYF